These 22 T cell receptor beta chains originate from one sample sequenced in a study of cytomegalovirus exposure and HLA in healthy donors. The PCR made use of 60 Vbeta and 13 Jbeta primers. The data were produced by immunoSEQ multiplex PCR, yet TCRdb's version contains in-frame clones alone and is incomplete. The data hold 90,000 to 130,000 clones, with over 60% observed a single time. Sequencing was performed on PBMCs. These receptors were collected from a woman in her late teens or twenties in good health and CMV-seropositive.

The chain carries TRBV11-2 and TRBJ2-5, with 11 positions matching TRBD2. The CDR3 runs 17 residues. The V gene's germline CDR1 is SGHAT and CDR2 FQNNGV. V lost 1 base to trimming and J lost 4 bases; unmatched junction nucleotides: 8. The CDR3 region has the DNA TGTGCCAGCAGCTTAGTGCCACCGACTAGCGGGATAGAGACCCAGTACTTC. Residues: CASSLVPPTSGIETQYF.

The chain is built from TRBV6-6 and TRBJ2-2, with D hard to call. The CDR3 is 12 amino acids. Germline V lookup: CDR1 MNHNY, CDR2 SVGAGI (reference sequence). The V end was cut by 6 bases, the J end by 6 bases, with 8 bases between. Here the CDR3 reads CASRLESGELFF. As DNA, the CDR3 is TGTGCCAGCAGGCTTGAGTCCGGGGAGCTGTTTTTT.

About this clone itself: The same CDR3 is also encoded by other DNA sequences in this sample. V is TRBV6-5 and J is TRBJ2-2; a possible D gene is TRBD2 (6 bases). V was cut by 0 bases and J by 5 bases, with 7 bases left in between. Germline-derived CDR1 and CDR2 are MNHEY and SVGAGI. CDR3 length: 14 amino acids. CDR3 in DNA: TGTGCCAGCAGTTACTCCCGGGGGACCGGGGAGCTGTTTTTT. Translation: CASSYSRGTGELFF.

This clone was recorded only once. An end of the junction differs from the germline gene, which may be a read error. CDR3 bases: TGCGCCAGCATCCAAGAAGTGGCTAGCGGGAGGACAAGCTCCTACGAGCAGTACTTC. Translation gives CASIQEVASGRTSSYEQYF. The rearrangement joins TRBV4-1 to TRBJ2-7; the match to TRBD2 covers 11 bases. This CDR3 has 19 residues. Germline assignment: CDR1 MGHRA and CDR2 YSYEKL.

Here the CDR3 reads CASSIGTKRDAYTF. In DNA form, the CDR3 reads TGTGCCAGTAGTATCGGGACAAAACGTGACGCCTACACCTTC. This chain links TRBV19 with TRBJ1-2; D perhaps matches TRBD1 (6 bases). The V gene lost 3 bases and the J gene lost 10 bases, with 18 bases spanning the gap. Germline V CDR1 and CDR2: LNHDA, SQIVND (reference sequence). The CDR3 contains 14 residues.

This sequence joins TRBV11-2 and TRBJ1-1; a possible D gene is TRBD1 (5 bases). The CDR3 runs to 15 residues. The V end lost 1 base, the J end lost 1 base, and 10 bases lay between the germline ends. Looked up from germline, CDR1 is SGHAT and CDR2 is FQNNGV. The CDR3 region has the DNA TGTGCCAGCAGCTTAGGCCCGACAGCGAACACTGAAGCTTTCTTT. It yields the protein CASSLGPTANTEAFF.

This chain links TRBV5-1 with TRBJ2-6; tentative D call: TRBD1 (6 bases). The V and J ends lost 5 bases and 4 bases respectively, with 10 bases between them. The CDR3 has 14 amino acids. In germline, CDR1 is SGHRS, CDR2 YFSETQ. DNA for the CDR3: TGCGCCAGCAGACAGGGAGCCGGGGCCAACGTCCTGACTTTC. It yields the protein CASRQGAGANVLTF.

The rearrangement joins TRBV5-3 to TRBJ1-1; a possible D gene is TRBD1 (6 bases). TRBV5-3 is an ORF for which the function is uncertain. There are 15 residues in the CDR3. V lost 4 bases and J lost 3, with 16 bases in between. The CDR3 DNA reads as TGTGCCAGAAGCCCCGGGACAAGGCAAGACACTGAAGCTTTCTTT. This sequence encodes CARSPGTRQDTEAFF.

Points on this clone: The junction shows a germline mismatch at one end, possibly a read error. The chain recombines TRBV2 with TRBJ1-4; TRBD1 agrees at 9 bases. This CDR3 is built from 16 residues. Germline V gene sequence: CDR1 SNHLY, CDR2 FYNNEI. The DNA of the CDR3 is TGTGCCGGCAGTGATATGGGACAGGGAGGTAATGAAAAACTGTTTTTT. Its translation: CAGSDMGQGGNEKLFF.

The chain carries TRBV5-1 and TRBJ2-3; D might be TRBD1 (5 bases). CDR3 length: 14 residues. Germline CDR1 reads SGHRS; CDR2 reads YFSETQ. V lost 6 bases, J lost 2 bases, and 13 bases lay in between. The CDR3 spells CASNLGADTDTQYF. CDR3 DNA: TGCGCCAGCAATTTAGGGGCAGACACAGATACGCAGTATTTT.

The gene calls are TRBV4-2 and TRBJ2-2; 9 positions match TRBD1. Germline V gives CDR1 LGHNA, CDR2 YNFKEQ. J was trimmed by 3 bases and V by 2 bases; bases with no gene match: 4. This CDR3 region has 16 residues. This chain's CDR3 is CASSQPDRGYTGELFF. CDR3 bases: TGTGCCAGCAGCCAACCCGACAGGGGGTACACCGGGGAGCTGTTTTTT.

The J gene is TRBJ1-1, the V gene TRBV6-1, with D perhaps TRBD1 (5 bases). V shed 7 bases and J shed 1 base, with 7 bases lying between them. The CDR3 is 12 amino acids. Germline CDR1 MNHNS, CDR2 SASEGT. CDR3 coding DNA: TGTGCCAGCAATAGGGGGAACACTGAAGCTTTCTTT. This gives the protein CASNRGNTEAFF.

The chain has TRBV5-5 and TRBJ1-5; the D is unclear. Germline V lookup: CDR1 SGHKS, CDR2 YYEKEE (reference sequence). With 4 bases removed from V and 2 bases from J, the gap between germline ends came to 13 bases. The CDR3 is 15 amino acids. The CDR3 loop is CASSPWERGNQPQHF. DNA of the CDR3: TGTGCCAGCAGCCCCTGGGAGAGGGGCAATCAGCCCCAGCATTTT. The full variable domain, with the rest looked up from reference TRBV5-5 and TRBJ1-5, is DAGVTQSPTHLIKTRGQQVTLRCSPISGHKSVSWYQQVLGQGPQFIFQYYEKEERGRGNFPDRFSARQFPNYSSELNVNALLLGDSALYLCASSPWERGNQPQHFGDGTRLSIL.

The rearrangement links TRBV7-9 to TRBJ2-6; D unclear. Trimming took off 1 base at V and 0 bases at J, with 7 bases between the two ends. Germline CDR1 and CDR2: SEHNR and FQNEAQ (reference sequence). This CDR3 spans 16 amino acids. The CDR3 region is CASSLVRSSGANVLTF. CDR3 sequence (DNA): TGTGCCAGCAGCTTAGTGCGAAGCTCTGGGGCCAACGTCCTGACTTTC. Using reference TRBV7-9 and TRBJ2-6 for the parts outside the CDR3, the full variable domain is DTGVSQNPRHKITKRGQNVTFRCDPISEHNRLYWYRQTLGQGPEFLTYFQNEAQLEKSRLLSDRFSAERPKGSFSTLEIQRTEQGDSAMYLCASSLVRSSGANVLTFGAGSRLTVL.

This clone was observed many times. Different DNA sequences within this sample yield the same CDR3. This chain uses TRBV15 with TRBJ1-1, with 7 positions matching TRBD1. The CDR3 runs 15 residues. Germline V lookup: CDR1 LNHNV, CDR2 YYDKDF (reference sequence). Unmatched junction bases numbered 6, after V lost 2 bases and J lost 3 bases. This CDR3 is CATSRLRQGDTEAFF. CDR3 nucleotide sequence: TGTGCCACCAGCAGACTTAGACAGGGAGACACTGAAGCTTTCTTT. The variable domain in full, with the rest retrieved from reference TRBV15 and TRBJ1-1, is DAMVIQNPRYQVTQFGKPVTLSCSQTLNHNVMYWYQQKSSQAPKLLFHYYDKDFNNEADTPDNFQSRRPNTSFCFLDIRSPGLGDTAMYLCATSRLRQGDTEAFFGQGTRLTVV.

Comment on this clone: At one end, the junction sequence differs from germline, possibly due to a read error. The chain couples TRBV7-9 to TRBJ1-2, with D possibly being TRBD1 (5 bases). The germline gives CDR1 SEHNR, CDR2 FQNEAQ (reference sequence). The CDR3 extends over 13 amino acids. CDR3 protein: CSSSLDRGYGYTF. The CDR3 nucleotides are TGTTCCAGCAGCCTCGACCGGGGGTATGGCTACACCTTC.

V is TRBV7-2 and J is TRBJ1-1, with 8 bases lining up with TRBD1. Germline-derived CDR1 and CDR2 are SGHTA and FQGNSA. V dropped 4 bases and J dropped 4; count of bases not matched to a gene: 5. The CDR3 is made up of 14 amino acids. As DNA, the CDR3 is TGTGCCAGCAGCTCCCCGACAGGGGCCACTGAAGCTTTCTTT. It codes for CASSSPTGATEAFF. Based on the CDR3 plus reference TRBV7-2 and TRBJ1-1, the full variable domain is GAGVSQSPSNKVTEKGKDVELRCDPISGHTALYWYRQSLGQGLEFLIYFQGNSAPDKSGLPSDRFSAERTGGSVSTLTIQRTQQEDSAVYLCASSSPTGATEAFFGQGTRLTVV.

The rearrangement links TRBV4-1 to TRBJ2-2, with D perhaps TRBD1 (5 bases). The CDR3 extends over 17 amino acids. V was pared by 2 bases and J by 4 bases, with 17 bases between. The germline CDR1 and CDR2 sequences are MGHRA and YSYEKL. The CDR3, as DNA: TGCGCCAGCAGCCAACCGATCGCAGGGCCCGGCACCGGGGAGCTGTTTTTT. Translating gives CASSQPIAGPGTGELFF.

Written as DNA, the CDR3 is TGTGCTAGTGGTTTGTTCCCCGGGATCCAGCCCCAGCATTTT. Protein sequence: CASGLFPGIQPQHF. The chain couples TRBV12-5 to TRBJ1-5; no definite D call. This CDR3 contains 14 residues. Trimming removed 2 bases at V and 7 bases at J, with 12 bases between. CDR1 and CDR2 (germline): LGHNT, FRNRAP.

The rearrangement joins TRBV7-9 to TRBJ1-1; a weak D match, TRBD1 (5 bases). V was trimmed by 5 bases and J by 0 bases, leaving 7 bases between them. CDR1 SEHNR and CDR2 FQNEAQ come from the germline V gene (reference sequence). This CDR3 has 13 amino acids. CDR3 region: CASSETVNTEAFF. The CDR3, as DNA: TGTGCCAGCAGCGAGACAGTGAACACTGAAGCTTTCTTT.

V and J are TRBV21-1 and TRBJ2-5; the table names TRBD1, a call not compared with the DNA. TRBV21-1 is flagged as a pseudogene. This CDR3 is 16 amino acids long. The CDR3 DNA follows: TGTGCCAGCAGAACCCACTTGACAGGGGCCCAGGAGACCCAGTACTTC. Translating it yields CASRTHLTGAQETQYF.

This chain uses TRBV10-1 with TRBJ1-1; a weak D match, TRBD1 (5 bases). Germline values: CDR1 WNHNN, CDR2 SYGVQD (reference sequence). V shed 3 bases and J shed 2 bases, with 7 bases lying between them. The CDR3 length is 13 residues. CDR3 region: CASSDDRNTEAFF. CDR3 in DNA: TGCGCCAGCAGTGATGACAGAAACACTGAAGCTTTCTTT.